This T cell receptor beta chain was obtained from a study of cytomegalovirus exposure and HLA in healthy donors (dated by TCRdb to 2017 to 2019). Regarding the research as a whole: An earlier analysis of some 500 of the donors reported approximately 300 Gb of sequence data and 117 million unique TCR beta sequences from roughly 200 million T cells. Across 398 genotyped donors of the cohort, an average of roughly 230,000 unique TCR beta nucleotide sequences per donor were sequenced, and roughly 17% of those sequences were non-productive. Every repertoire in the discovery cohort had been generated on one and the same sequencing platform. An earlier analysis of approximately 500 of the donors applied high-throughput TCR beta sequencing to assess whether each TCR beta V gene segment acted as functional or pseudogenic. Rather than using new phenotypic data, the later analysis identified candidate immune exposures from TCR beta sequences and from how often those sequences occurred across donors. Among the roughly 430 genotyped donors, more than 70% belonged to the genetic ancestry cluster associated with self-reported Caucasian donors. The aim of the study was to test whether cataloging public T cell receptors could identify signatures of past pathogen exposure. Donor age, sex, ethnicity and CMV serostatus were compiled together with the repertoire data. The study combined high-throughput TCR immunosequencing, statistical association of individual TCRs with disease status, and machine learning to predict cytomegalovirus infection status. In a later genetic analysis, genome-wide SNP genotypes for about 55% of the roughly 700 donors were used, and that subset was treated as a discovery cohort. In addition to the first cohort of 500 to 850 subjects, a separate validation cohort of approximately 120 different subjects was used. Typing coverage differed by locus: A, B, C, DRB1 and DQB1 were typed in roughly 620-640 donors, DQA1 in around 500, DPA1 in approximately 600, and DPB1 in 472. Using immunosequencing, the study profiled T cell repertoires from 666 subjects and related those repertoires to cytomegalovirus serostatus. HLA typing covered class I and class II loci at four-digit resolution. Because of strong linkage in the cohort, a handful of DR-DQ haplotypes were treated as single units for association and clustering. A later analysis re-examined previously published TCR beta repertoires from just over 650 donors and added high-resolution HLA genotyping to investigate patterns of TCR occurrence. About 280 gigabases of sequencing data and tens of millions of unique TCR sequences were included in an early release covering about 620 HLA-typed donors. Overall results and qualifications from the work: A further reported finding was that TCR beta sequences accurately predicted the HLA-A and HLA-B alleles for most subjects in the first cohort. In both the original and validation cohorts, the classifier was reported to diagnose cytomegalovirus status with high specificity and sensitivity. In a later genetic analysis, fewer N-insertions in productive TCRs were reported among donors in an Asian-associated ancestry cluster than the approximately 670-donor mean. Because counts were too low, about 18 rarely observed V segments, including chromosome 9 orphons, were left out of the earlier analysis of a few hundred of the donors. This cohort had only TCR beta chains sequenced, and the lack of alpha or paired-chain data limited which features could be detected. In vitro tests confirmed that three of the cytomegalovirus-associated TCR beta chains recognize cytomegalovirus antigens. The study gave a list of 150 to 200 TCR beta chains associated with cytomegalovirus. Linkage disequilibrium might explain the correlated functional status among segregating V segments, but an unknown experimental factor could not be excluded. A later analysis reported that several top co-occurrence clusters appeared linked to parvovirus B19, influenza, CMV and Epstein-Barr virus. HLA typing was unavailable for some donors at each locus, so association tests used only the typed subset. Most TCR sequences were observed very rarely across donors, whereas some public TCRs were present in many individuals. Broadly in line with IMGT annotations, most TCR beta V segments showed up in productive rearrangements about 90% or about 30% of the time in an earlier analysis of around 550 of the donors. A later analysis found that HLA-associated TCR beta chains were more clonally expanded and had lower generation probabilities than equally common non-associated chains. The only immune exposure information available for the cohort was CMV serostatus. In a later analysis, around 17,000 TCR beta sequences were associated with specific HLA alleles at a false discovery rate of 0.05. According to a later analysis, TCR association rates differed among HLA loci, with DRB1 alleles showing the most associated TCRs and HLA-C alleles showing the fewest. Some IMGT-functional V segments, including TRBV6-2 and TRBV6-3, could not be distinguished by the 87-base-pair reads and were therefore excluded. In a later analysis, most CMV-associated TCR beta chains were found to appear HLA-restricted, with HLA associations seemingly driven largely by CMV exposure. V-gene and J-gene trimming of TCR beta chains was associated with a missense DCLRE1C variant in a later genetic analysis, and the association was replicated in an independent cohort. It was suggested by the authors that the approach could potentially be generalized to other disease states and immunological phenotypes. Presence/absence analyses assumed roughly uniform sequencing depth across donors, an assumption that may not hold. The sequencing pipeline was judged likely to have produced a cluster of highly shared sequence variants as a technical artifact. When HLA alleles, especially DR and DQ, strongly co-occurred, attributing TCR associations to individual alleles was difficult.

Library prep was done by the immunoSEQ multiplex PCR assay. A mixture of 60 forward primers for TCR Vbeta segments and 13 reverse primers for TCR Jbeta segments was used in the multiplex PCR. Amplification of the CDR3 region of rearranged TCR beta genes was performed with a multiplex PCR assay on genomic DNA. On the Illumina HiSeq System, the amplified TCR beta libraries were sequenced as 87-base-pair reads. In the original analysis: Across the roughly 640 repertoires, a later analysis counted 75 million to 90 million unique TCR beta chains, around 10 million of which were shared by at least two donors. Raw reads were error-corrected and collapsed into unique sequences by a nearest-neighbor algorithm in which closely related sequences were merged to remove PCR and sequencing errors. To assign V, D and J gene segments, CDR3 sequences were aligned to IMGT reference sequences. For a sequence to be retained, a match of at least six nucleotides was required to both a V gene segment and a J gene segment. Rearrangements were classified as productive when the CDR3 lacked stop codons and remained in frame with V and J, and all other rearrangements were classified as non-productive. Following IMGT convention, CDR3 was defined as the stretch from the second conserved V-encoded cysteine up to the conserved J-encoded phenylalanine. The earlier analysis of roughly 590 of the donors excluded sequences that lacked an unambiguous match to a single V gene segment. In an earlier analysis of around 600 of the donors, V segments were called functional above 56.7% productive rearrangements and were called segregating when the between-donor standard deviation exceeded 5%. A statistical classification framework was built for diagnosing cytomegalovirus status from the catalog of TCR beta chain sequences. In a later analysis, TCR nucleotide sequences were compared against IMGT/GENE-DB human TR gene sequences so that V and J genes could be assigned. In a later analysis, CDR3 sequences and most-parsimonious VDJ recombination scenarios were assigned using the TCRdist pipeline. In a later analysis, every TCR beta chain was defined by the combination of its CDR3 amino acid sequence and its V-gene family, and reads without a unique V-gene family were dropped. To address suspected cross-contamination and a sequencing artifact, a later analysis removed around 590 highly shared, low-generation-probability nucleotide sequences. A later analysis calculated a clonal expansion index for each public chain from normalized within-repertoire ranks of inferred template counts. In a later analysis, generation probabilities were computed using a VDJ recombination model fitted to out-of-frame rearrangements, and the results were checked against IGoR. In a later analysis, TCR-TCR, TCR-HLA and TCR-CMV co-occurrence was scored with hypergeometric tests, and a repertoire-size bias correction was applied to TCR pairs. In a later analysis, false discovery rates were estimated by permuting HLA or CMV assignments 20 times. In a later analysis, co-occurring TCRs were grouped using DBSCAN, with TCRdist sequence similarity added in when clustering inside HLA-allele-positive subsets. Co-occurrence clustering excluded repertoires with fewer than 30,000 or more than 120,000 public chains, plus five with anomalous nucleotide sharing. Drawn from immuneACCESS, this table holds only the in-frame rearrangements with V and J called that TCRdb kept. Clones are partly lost; checked studies trace under half to an unresolved V gene and leave the rest unexplained. Clone size and the V and J calls come from that table; the DNA yielded D and trimming. Within this sample are 120,000 to 150,000 clones, with roughly three quarters of them counted one time only. The ten largest clones represent approximately 0.9% of the sample.

The cohort comprised 670 or so healthy bone marrow donors. All cohort members were sampled while nominally healthy, although unrecorded immune exposures were likely present. The donor was CMV seronegative and belonged to the group of 380 or so seronegative cohort members. Every donor gave a peripheral blood sample, and the peripheral blood mononuclear cells from that sample were used for TCR beta sequencing. Genomic DNA was extracted from the blood cell samples with the Qiagen DNeasy Blood Extraction Kit. As for this clone: The specificity of this receptor is unknown. No much larger clonotype is one base removed from it; base qualities were not supplied.

Reading from cysteine to phenylalanine, the CDR3 counts 18 amino acids. Of the read, only the CDR3 DNA is kept; its 54 bases are in frame from base 1. Trimming at the junction amounts to 4 bases on V and 3 bases on J, and the germline ends lie 24 bases apart. In the germline V gene, CDR1 corresponds to LGHNA and CDR2 to YSLEER. The sequencing input was PBMCs. This receptor chain uses TRBV4-3 and TRBJ1-1; the D gene is possibly TRBD1, with 5 bases matching. This receptor was taken from a man aged 18-30 years in good health and CMV-seronegative. The nucleotide sequence is TGCGCCAGCAGCCCCTACCTCAGGGCCCCAAGCGAGGACACTGAAGCTTTCTTT. Its translation reads: CASSPYLRAPSEDTEAFF.